Presented here are 15 T cell receptor beta chains from one specimen sequenced in a study of neurological immune-mediated disorders. TCRdb recomputed calls from the 5' RACE reads with MiXCR, one row per CDR3 protein. The sample holds about 46,000 distinct CDR3 sequences, 2.5% to 3.5% seen once. Sequenced sample: PBMCs. The receptors here all came from a woman aged 45-59 years with multiple sclerosis.

The genes are TRBV7-6 and TRBJ1-6, with 7 bases aligning to TRBD1. The germline V gene encodes CDR1 SGHVS and CDR2 FNYEAQ. The CDR3 covers 14 residues. The J segment lost 7 bases and the V segment lost 5 bases, leaving 5 bases of the junction unmatched. The CDR3 loop is CASSLGQVNSPLHF. The CDR3, as DNA: TGTGCCAGCAGCCTCGGACAGGTCAATTCACCCCTCCACTTT.

At least ten counts were recorded for this clonotype. The V gene is TRBV20-1, the J gene TRBJ2-2; 8 bases agree with TRBD1. The CDR3 is made up of 16 amino acids. J lost 5 bases, V lost 0 bases, and 8 bases had no gene match. Germline values: CDR1 DFQATT, CDR2 SNEGSKA (reference sequence). The CDR3 is CSARDRRQGLTGELFF. The CDR3 DNA reads as TGCAGTGCTAGAGATAGGAGACAGGGGTTGACCGGGGAGCTGTTTTTT.

In its sample, this clonotype was seen many times. The gene calls are TRBV7-2 and TRBJ1-2; possibly TRBD1 for D (6 bases). V gave up 6 bases and J gave up 5 bases, with 10 bases separating them. CDR1 is SGHTA and CDR2 is FQGNSA in the germline V gene. The CDR3 is 12 amino acids. The CDR3 protein is CASRGQEYGYTF. For the CDR3, the DNA is TGTGCCAGCAGGGGACAAGAGTATGGCTACACCTTC.

The table lists this clonotype with many counts. The rearrangement uses TRBV7-2 and TRBJ2-7; D is undetermined. Germline-derived CDR1 and CDR2 are SGHTA and FQGNSA. The V end lost 1 base, the J end lost 1 base, and 5 bases lay between the germline ends. This CDR3 contains 13 residues. The CDR3 region has the DNA TGTGCCAGCAGCTTAGGACTTTCCTACGAGCAGTACGTC. Encoded protein: CASSLGLSYEQYV.

This clonotype was picked up many times. V is TRBV12-3 or TRBV12-4 and J is TRBJ1-1; D uncertain. The V and J ends lost 5 bases and 8 bases respectively, with 12 bases between them. There are 12 residues in the CDR3. DNA for the CDR3: TGTGCCAGCAGTAGGGTGGCAGAAGAAGCTTTCTTT. It encodes CASSRVAEEAFF.

This clonotype was counted many times. The rearrangement joins TRBV5-1 to TRBJ2-7; 8 nucleotides match TRBD2. J was trimmed by 6 bases and V by 5 bases; bases with no gene match: 13. Germline CDR1 reads SGHRS; CDR2 reads YFSETQ. This CDR3 region has 15 residues. The CDR3 is CASSPEAGVTREQYF. CDR3 in DNA: TGCGCCAGCAGTCCTGAAGCGGGAGTCACCCGCGAGCAGTACTTC. Full variable domain (rest looked up from reference TRBV5-1 and TRBJ2-7): KAGVTQTPRYLIKTRGQQVTLSCSPISGHRSVSWYQQTPGQGLQFLFEYFSETQRNKGNFPGRFSGRQFSNSRSEMNVSTLELGDSALYLCASSPEAGVTREQYFGPGTRLTVT.

This clonotype was found many times. J is TRBJ1-1 and V is TRBV2; 9 bases are a match to TRBD1. With V trimmed by 7 bases and J by 3 bases, 6 bases remained unmatched. CDR1 is SNHLY, CDR2 FYNNEI, per germline. The CDR3 spans 14 residues. CDR3 loop: CASTAQGAHTEAFF. CDR3 bases: TGTGCCAGCACGGCACAGGGGGCCCACACTGAAGCTTTCTTT.

This clonotype was counted at least ten times. The CDR3 region has the DNA TGCGCCAGCAGCCCAGGGGACGGCCCAGAGACCCAGTACTTC. It yields the protein CASSPGDGPETQYF. The V gene is TRBV5-1, the J gene TRBJ2-5, with TRBD1 as a possible D gene (6 bases). Trimming shortened V by 4 bases and J by 4 bases, and 14 bases separated the two germline ends. The CDR3 extends over 14 amino acids. The V gene's germline CDR1 is SGHRS and CDR2 YFSETQ.

This clonotype was counted at least ten times. The genes are TRBV7-6 and TRBJ2-2; a weak D match, TRBD1 (5 bases). Trimming took 2 bases from V and 3 from J, leaving 13 bases between them. Germline CDR1 reads SGHVS; CDR2 reads FNYEAQ. There are 16 residues in the CDR3. DNA of the CDR3: TGTGCCAGCAGCTTAACTGGGGCGCCGGACACCGGGGAGCTGTTTTTT. Residues: CASSLTGAPDTGELFF. Filled out from reference TRBV7-6 and TRBJ2-2, the complete variable domain reads GAGVSQSPRYKVTKRGQDVALRCDPISGHVSLYWYRQALGQGPEFLTYFNYEAQQDKSGLPNDRFSAERPEGSISTLTIQRTEQRDSAMYRCASSLTGAPDTGELFFGEGSRLTVL.

This clonotype has a count of ten or more. V usage is TRBV6-1 and J usage is TRBJ1-1; 7 bases agree with TRBD1. Germline CDR1 is MNHNS and CDR2 is SASEGT. The CDR3 totals 14 residues. Trimming at V came to 5 bases and at J to 3 bases, leaving 6 bases not matched to a gene. The CDR3 loop is CASSSTGAYTEAFF. In DNA form, the CDR3 reads TGTGCCAGCAGTTCTACAGGGGCCTACACTGAAGCTTTCTTT.

This clonotype came up many times. The chain is built from TRBV20-1 and TRBJ2-3; 10 nucleotides match TRBD1. Germline loops: CDR1 DFQATT, CDR2 SNEGSKA (reference sequence). CDR3 length: 11 residues. In DNA, the CDR3 is TGCAGAGCCCGACAGGGGGCGATCTTGTATTTT. Amino acids: CRARQGAILYF.

A remark on this clonotype: The junction departs from germline at one end; a sequencing error may be responsible. The chain has TRBV10-3 and TRBJ1-5; the D is unclear. This CDR3 region has 12 residues. Germline loops: CDR1 ENHRY, CDR2 SYGVKD. For the CDR3, the DNA is TGTTCCATCAGTGAAAGCAATCAGCCCCAGCATTTT. The encoded protein is CSISESNQPQHF.

This clonotype was found many times. The chain employs TRBV20-1 and TRBJ2-7; TRBD2 matches 11 bases. The trim removed 6 bases at V and 6 bases at J, leaving 16 bases unmatched. This CDR3 is built from 16 residues. Germline loops: CDR1 DFQATT, CDR2 SNEGSKA (reference sequence). CDR3 amino acids: CSASHLAGGPSGEQYF. CDR3 sequence (DNA): TGCAGTGCCAGTCACCTAGCGGGAGGCCCCTCCGGCGAGCAGTACTTC.

This clonotype was seen at least ten times. The chain couples TRBV20-1 to TRBJ1-4, with no clear D. Per the germline V gene, CDR1 is DFQATT and CDR2 is SNEGSKA (reference sequence). Trimming cost V 0 bases and J 2 bases, with 10 bases left between them. The CDR3 is 15 amino acids. The CDR3 sequence: CSARDRRSTNEKLFF. The CDR3 DNA reads TGCAGTGCTAGAGATCGGAGGTCCACTAATGAAAAACTGTTTTTT.

This clonotype has ten or more counts. The gene calls are TRBV5-1 and TRBJ2-7, with 12 bases fitting TRBD2. CDR3 length: 15 residues. CDR1 is SGHRS and CDR2 is YFSETQ in the germline V gene. J lost 6 bases, V lost 5 bases, and 9 bases had no gene match. CDR3 DNA: TGCGCCAGCAGACTTGGACTAGCGGGGTCCGCCGAGCAGTACTTC. Its protein is CASRLGLAGSAEQYF.